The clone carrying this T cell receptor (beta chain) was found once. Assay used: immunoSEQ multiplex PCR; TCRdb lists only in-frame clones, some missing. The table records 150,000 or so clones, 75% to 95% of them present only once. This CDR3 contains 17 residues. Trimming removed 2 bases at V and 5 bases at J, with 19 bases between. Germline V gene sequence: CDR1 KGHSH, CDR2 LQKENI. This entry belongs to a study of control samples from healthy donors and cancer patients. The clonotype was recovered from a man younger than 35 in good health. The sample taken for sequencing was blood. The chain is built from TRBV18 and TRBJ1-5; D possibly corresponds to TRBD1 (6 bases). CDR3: CASSPMAAQGPHQPQHF. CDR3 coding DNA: TGTGCCAGCTCACCAATGGCGGCCCAGGGGCCCCATCAGCCCCAGCATTTT.